This T cell receptor beta chain was recovered during a study of shared clonotypes between healthy human individuals (dated by TCRdb to between 2020 and 2021). Describing the broader study: The cohort included a few men and a couple of women between 18 and 49 years of age. For each donor, CD4 naive and CD4 memory were each given three plates, CD8 naive was given two plates, and CD8 memory was given one plate. To estimate repertoire size and how much clonotype sharing occurs between individuals, the study deeply sequenced the blood TCR repertoires of 4 to 6 healthy adults. Different laboratories and diverse techniques were used to prepare libraries and sequence TCR repertoires, to increase sequencing depth and limit assay-specific biases. Leukapheresis yielded between about 0.94 and 10 billion PBMCs per donor.

CD8 naive samples were obtained by positive selection for CCR7 among CD45RO-negative cells, yielding a CD45RA+CCR7+ population from which TemRA cells were excluded. Healthy HIV-negative adults with no recently reported acute infections or vaccinations were included as donors. All donors were Caucasian adults living in Nashville, Tennessee, USA. After blood collection by leukapheresis, PBMCs were isolated using Ficoll-Histopaque density gradient centrifugation and then cryopreserved in the vapor phase of liquid nitrogen. Analytical flow cytometry was used to check the purity and quantity of every magnetically sorted T cell population. From each sorted fraction, genomic DNA was isolated and quantified by UV absorbance on a Nanodrop 2000c. Broader findings and caveats from the paper: Higher generation probabilities were observed for clonotypes shared by all four sorted-subset donors than for non-shared clonotypes. Even with the large sequencing depth, rarefaction of the sorted-subset datasets indicated that sequencing was incomplete. Sampling was limited to blood, and TCR repertoires in tissue likely differ from TCR repertoires in blood. Pairwise subsampling indicated that sequencing depth was expected to affect the degree of clonotype sharing among donors. Because the study included a small number of donors, the genetic and exposure-history diversity represented was limited. Naive subsets generally had larger estimated clonotype richness than memory subsets. Sharing across a few donors was observed for around 5% of naive CD4, 3% to 3.5% of naive CD8, 2.3% of memory CD4, and about 0.38% of memory CD8 clonotypes.

Unmatched junction bases come to 16, with V trimmed by 7 bases and J by 9 bases. The CDR3 numbers 15 residues from cysteine through phenylalanine. The kept DNA is CDR3 alone, 45 bases in frame from the first base. According to the germline V gene, CDR1 reads SNHLY and CDR2 reads FYNNEI. Using the deep immunoSEQ assay, multiplex PCR amplified TCR CDR3 regions from genomic DNA. Extracted genomic DNA from each cell subset was spread evenly across all wells of several immunoSEQ 96-well plates, with each plate serving as a replicate. For sorted subsets, 150 to 250 ng genomic DNA, equal to about 30,000 T cell genomes, was loaded into each replicate PCR. The purified libraries were quantified using a Qubit 3.0 fluorometer, sized with a Bioanalyzer 2100, and then quantified again using the KAPA Library Quantification kit. Every immunoSEQ 96-well plate was sequenced on a separate single-read 150-cycle Illumina NextSeq 550 flow cell. Concerning the study's data processing: Because only junctional sequences without quality scores were contained in the immunoSEQ output, filtering matching that applied to full-length reads could not be performed. To assign V/J genes and CDR3, sequences were annotated against IMGT germline references using PyIR, a Python wrapper for IgBLAST v1.9. Reads were removed for weak V/J assignments (E-value above 1e-6), missing CDR3, stop codons, out-of-frame junctions, or ambiguous translated residues. V3J clonotypes were defined as sequences sharing the same inferred V gene, J gene, and CDR3 amino acid sequence. Percentage overlap between repertoires was computed as shared unique clonotypes divided by the size of the smaller repertoire. Three approaches were used to assess repertoire richness: RTK rarefaction, the Chao1 estimator, and Recon v2.1 estimates of unobserved clonotypes. Generation probabilities for all TCRbeta clonotypes obtained by the gDNA method from several donors were computed using OLGA. This immuneACCESS table, as held by TCRdb, lists in-frame sequences with V and J called but not all clones. Of the missing ones, under half trace to an unresolved V gene in checked studies; the others have no known cause. From that table come the V and J calls and clone size; the DNA was used to work out D and trimming. This sample has 650,000 to 800,000 clones in its table, and around 92% of those were observed once. 24% of the sample belongs to the ten largest clones.

With respect to this clone: Its binding antigen is unknown. No much larger clone exists at a distance of one base, and base qualities are not known.

Material: naive CD8+ T cells sorted from blood. Explained via the paper, the cell subset or site label denotes: CD45RA+CCR7+. The sequence links TRBV2 to TRBJ2-5; 8 nucleotides in the junction match TRBD2. This clonotype was sampled from a man aged 25 to 40 in good health. The CDR3 sequence is CASKSIQAGGPPQYF. The DNA is as follows: TGTGCCAGCAAGTCAATTCAGGCGGGAGGACCCCCCCAGTACTTC.